This entry describes one TCR beta chain. No antigen is known for it. Only in-frame clones appear in the TCRdb table, and some are missing; sequencing was by immunoSEQ multiplex PCR. The profile shows around 64,000 clones, about 90% of them singletons. The record originates from a study of T cells in localized non-small cell lung cancer. General study results and limits: Adjacent lung exhibited a median of about 50 among the 100 most abundant tumor clones. Longer overall survival associated with higher blood T cell density; shorter survival with higher adjacent-lung clonality.

The V segment lost 3 bases and the J segment 2 bases; nucleotides outside the gene matches: 6. In germline, CDR1 is LGHNA, CDR2 YNFKEQ. CDR3 length: 17 amino acids. The chain links TRBV4-2 to TRBJ2-6; TRBD2 matches 8 bases. The sequencing used peripheral blood, collected before any cancer treatment. This clonotype was sampled from a man aged 35 to 69 with stage I squamous cell lung carcinoma. The CDR3 sequence is CASSQAGGTPGANVLTF. CDR3 in DNA: TGTGCCAGCAGCCAGGCGGGGGGTACCCCTGGGGCCAACGTCCTGACTTTC.